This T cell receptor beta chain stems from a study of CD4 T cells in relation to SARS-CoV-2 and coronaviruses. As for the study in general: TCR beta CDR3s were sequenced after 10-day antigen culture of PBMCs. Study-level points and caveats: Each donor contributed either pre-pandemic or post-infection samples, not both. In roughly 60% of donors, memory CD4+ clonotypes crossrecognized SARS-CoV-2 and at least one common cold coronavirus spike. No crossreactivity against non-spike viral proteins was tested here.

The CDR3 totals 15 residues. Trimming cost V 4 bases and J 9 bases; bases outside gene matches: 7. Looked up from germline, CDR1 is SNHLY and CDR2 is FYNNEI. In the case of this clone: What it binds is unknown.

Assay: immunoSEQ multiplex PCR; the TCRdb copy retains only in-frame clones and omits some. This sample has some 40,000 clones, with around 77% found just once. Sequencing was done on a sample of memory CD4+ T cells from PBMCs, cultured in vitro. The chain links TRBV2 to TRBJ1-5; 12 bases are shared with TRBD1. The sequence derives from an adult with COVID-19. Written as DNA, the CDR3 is TGTGCCAGCAGTGCGGGACAGGGGGCAGGCTGGCCCCAGCATTTT. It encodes CASSAGQGAGWPQHF.